This entry lists 27 T cell receptor beta chains sequenced from one sample in a study of regulatory T cells in long-lasting Graves disease. As for time point: persistent/refractory GD, antithyroid drugs over 5 years with positive TRAb. Preparation of the TCR library used RNA extracted from PBMCs. Construction of the TCR beta libraries employed iRepertoire HTBI primers in conjunction with Arm-PCR of CDR3 regions. MiXCR was run by TCRdb on the multiplex PCR reads, yielding one entry per CDR3 protein. The data show 400,000 to 600,000 distinct CDR3 sequences, roughly a fifth seen once. This specimen consisted of peripheral blood mononuclear cells (PBMCs), obtained when the disease was refractory, from a patient treated with antithyroid drugs. These receptors were obtained from a female donor with Graves disease.

This clonotype appeared many times. At one end, the junction sequence differs from germline, possibly due to a read error. The chain combines TRBV12-3 or TRBV12-4 with TRBJ1-5; D uncertain. The CDR3 contains 14 residues. CDR3 sequence (DNA): TGTTCCAGCACCAATGACAATAGCAATCAGCCCCAGCATTTT. Translated: CSSTNDNSNQPQHF.

Comments on this clonotype: Possible read error: a much larger clone is one base away. The V gene is TRBV27, the J gene TRBJ1-1; D call uncertain. CDR1 and CDR2 (germline): MNHEY, SMNVEV (reference sequence). V was shortened by 8 bases and J by 2 bases, with 21 bases between the two germline ends. This CDR3 region has 16 residues. CDR3 nucleotides: TGTGCCAGCGGATTTGCACCCGCAAGAGAAAACACTGAAGCTTTCTTT. Translation gives CASGFAPARENTEAFF.

This clonotype was recorded a few times. The CDR3 loop is CASSTLGGEGNQPQHF. In nucleotides, the CDR3 is TGTGCCAGTAGTACCCTGGGGGGAGAGGGCAATCAGCCCCAGCATTTT. V is TRBV19 and J is TRBJ1-5; D may be TRBD1 (5 bases). The CDR3 runs to 16 residues. CDR1 and CDR2 from the germline V gene are LNHDA and SQIVND (reference sequence). Trimming pared 4 bases from V and 2 bases from J, leaving 15 bases between. Variable domain in full (rest from reference TRBV19 and TRBJ1-5): DGGITQSPKYLFRKEGQNVTLSCEQNLNHDAMYWYRQDPGQGLRLIYYSQIVNDFQKGDIAEGYSVSREKKESFPLTVTSAQKNPTAFYLCASSTLGGEGNQPQHFGDGTRLSIL.

Comment on this clonotype: This sequence may be a read error, since a much larger clone differs from it by one base. The genes are TRBV6-1 and TRBJ2-2, with TRBD2 identical over 11 bases. Germline CDR1 MNHNS, CDR2 SASEGT. CDR3 size: 17 residues. The CDR3 region has the DNA TGTGCCAGCAGTGACGCCGGACTAGCGGGCAACATCGGGGAGCTGTTTTTT. It specifies CASSDAGLAGNIGELFF.

Points on this clonotype: A much larger clone lies one base from this, so it may be a read error. The chain recombines TRBV5-5 with TRBJ2-5; weak D call: TRBD2 (5 bases). V lost 10 bases and J 5 bases, leaving 12 bases between the germline ends. Per the germline V gene, CDR1 is SGHKS and CDR2 is YYEKEE (reference sequence). CDR3 length equals 11 residues. DNA of the CDR3: TGTGCCGGCTCGGGGTGGGAGACCCAGTACTTC. As protein: CAGSGWETQYF.

This clonotype has just one count. The chain carries TRBV6-5 and TRBJ2-3, with 7 bases aligning to TRBD2. V lost 2 bases and J lost 4; bases outside the gene matches: 6. The CDR3 runs 15 residues. Germline lookup yields CDR1 MNHEY and CDR2 SVGAGI. The DNA of the CDR3 is TGTGCCAGCAGTTACCGGTCGGGAGGTTCAGATACGCAGTATTTT. Translation: CASSYRSGGSDTQYF.

This clonotype was picked up a small number of times. This chain uses TRBV7-3 with TRBJ1-2; no definite D call. The V gene lost 5 bases and the J gene lost 2 bases, with 15 bases spanning the gap. The CDR3 is 15 amino acids. Germline-derived CDR1 and CDR2 are SGHTA and FQGTGA. This CDR3 is CASSPDPGANYGYTF. The CDR3, as DNA: TGTGCCAGCAGCCCCGATCCGGGAGCCAACTATGGCTACACCTTC.

About this clonotype: At one end the junction does not follow the germline gene, possibly because of a read error. The genes are TRBV11-2 and TRBJ2-2; 10 nucleotides align to TRBD2. There are 15 residues in the CDR3. Germline V gives CDR1 SGHAT, CDR2 FQNNGV. The CDR3 DNA reads as TGTGCCAGCAGTCGCCTAGCGGGAGTACTCGGGGAGCTGTCTTTT. Translating gives CASSRLAGVLGELSF. The full variable domain, with the rest looked up from reference TRBV11-2 and TRBJ2-2, is EAGVAQSPRYKIIEKRQSVAFWCNPISGHATLYWYQQILGQGPKLLIQFQNNGVVDDSQLPKDRFSAERLKGVDSTLKIQPAKLEDSAVYLCASSRLAGVLGELSFGEGSRLTVL.

The J gene is TRBJ2-5, the V gene TRBV9, with 8 bases that match TRBD1. This CDR3 region has 15 residues. The germline V gene encodes CDR1 SGDLS and CDR2 YYNGEE. The V segment lost 7 bases and the J segment 2 bases; nucleotides outside the gene matches: 10. This CDR3 reads CASSETGVTQETQYF. Here the CDR3 DNA reads TGTGCCAGCTCAGAGACAGGGGTGACTCAAGAGACCCAGTACTTC.

In this sample, this clonotype turned up many times. The rearrangement uses TRBV2 and TRBJ1-1; D gene unclear. Germline lookup yields CDR1 SNHLY and CDR2 FYNNEI. CDR3 length: 12 amino acids. Trimming stripped 4 bases from V and 3 bases from J, with 6 bases between. CDR3 coding DNA: TGTGCCAGCAGTGGAGTTTACACTGAAGCTTTCTTT. It translates to CASSGVYTEAFF.

The chain links TRBV19 to TRBJ1-4; 8 nucleotides match TRBD1. V was clipped by 4 bases and J by 7 bases; unmatched bases: 11. CDR1 and CDR2 (germline): LNHDA, SQIVND (reference sequence). The length of the CDR3 is 16 residues. Written as DNA, the CDR3 is TGTGCCAGTAGTACTCGGACAGGGTATAGTCCTGAAAAACTGTTTTTT. Translation gives CASSTRTGYSPEKLFF.

This clonotype was counted between two and nine times. The chain has TRBV4-1 and TRBJ1-4, with unresolved D. V lost 0 bases and J 0 bases, leaving 11 bases between the germline ends. This CDR3 comprises 17 residues. The germline CDR1 and CDR2 sequences are MGHRA and YSYEKL. As DNA, the CDR3 is TGCGCCAGCAGCCAAGATCCGGGGTACCCAACTAATGAAAAACTGTTTTTT. It specifies CASSQDPGYPTNEKLFF.

The gene calls are TRBV2 and TRBJ2-3; 13 positions match TRBD2. With V trimmed by 5 bases and J by 3 bases, 11 bases remained unmatched. The CDR3 consists of 18 residues. Looked up from germline, CDR1 is SNHLY and CDR2 is FYNNEI. CDR3 region: CASSTPPGLAGLTDTQYF. The CDR3 region has the DNA TGTGCCAGCAGTACTCCTCCGGGACTAGCGGGGTTGACAGATACGCAGTATTTT. Combining the CDR3 with reference TRBV2 and TRBJ2-3 gives the whole variable domain EPEVTQTPSHQVTQMGQEVILRCVPISNHLYFYWYRQILGQKVEFLVSFYNNEISEKSEIFDDQFSVERPDGSNFTLKIRSTKLEDSAMYFCASSTPPGLAGLTDTQYFGPGTRLTVL.

The chain links TRBV6-2 or TRBV6-3 to TRBJ2-5; no clear D gene. V was shortened by 4 bases and J by 1 base, with 10 bases between the two germline ends. The CDR3 has 14 residues. Germline assignment: CDR1 MNHEY and CDR2 SVGEGT. The DNA of the CDR3 is TGTGCCAGCAGTTTCAACACCGTCCAAGAGACCCAGTACTTC. This codes for CASSFNTVQETQYF.

This clonotype was seen repeatedly, ten times or more. V is TRBV2 and J is TRBJ2-5; no definite D call. This CDR3 contains 15 residues. In germline, CDR1 is SNHLY, CDR2 FYNNEI. The V and J ends lost 2 bases and 4 bases respectively, with 14 bases between them. The chain's CDR3 is CASSERATRGETQYF. Here the CDR3 DNA reads TGTGCCAGCAGTGAACGGGCCACGAGAGGAGAGACCCAGTACTTC.

This clonotype has a single count. The chain is built from TRBV6-5 and TRBJ2-7; 10 positions agree with TRBD2. CDR3 length: 15 amino acids. Germline trimming cut 2 bases from V and 1 base from J; bases unmatched to any gene: 2. Germline V gives CDR1 MNHEY, CDR2 SVGAGI. CDR3 DNA sequence: TGTGCCAGCAGTTACGGACTAGCGGATTCCTACGAGCAGTACTTC. It specifies CASSYGLADSYEQYF.

This clonotype has a count of ten or more. V usage is TRBV27 and J usage is TRBJ1-2; perhaps TRBD1 as D (6 bases). The germline CDR1 and CDR2 sequences are MNHEY and SMNVEV (reference sequence). Trimming removed 4 bases at V and 3 bases at J, with 9 bases between. This CDR3 contains 13 residues. This CDR3 reads CASSSRGYYGYTF. The CDR3 DNA is TGTGCCAGCAGTTCCAGGGGATACTATGGCTACACCTTC.

This clonotype was seen a few times. The chain links TRBV5-1 to TRBJ1-2; TRBD1 is a possible D gene (6 bases). From germline, CDR1 is SGHRS and CDR2 YFSETQ. The CDR3 is 16 residues long. The germline V and J ends were trimmed by 3 bases and 0 bases, with 15 bases remaining between them. The CDR3 region has the DNA TGCGCCAGCAGCTCCTCCGTGGACAGCCCTAACTATGGCTACACCTTC. The encoded protein is CASSSSVDSPNYGYTF.

This clonotype has ten or more counts. This chain connects TRBV10-3 to TRBJ2-5; the match to TRBD2 covers 12 bases. Germline assignment: CDR1 ENHRY and CDR2 SYGVKD. Trimming cost V 10 bases and J 4 bases; bases outside gene matches: 7. CDR3 size: 14 residues. This CDR3 reads CATTTSGRVETQYF. The CDR3 DNA reads as TGTGCCACTACGACTAGCGGGAGAGTAGAGACCCAGTACTTC.

The sample holds a few counts of this clonotype. The chain combines TRBV20-1 with TRBJ1-1; D is unresolved. The CDR3 runs 13 residues. Germline V lookup: CDR1 DFQATT, CDR2 SNEGSKA (reference sequence). The germline V and J ends were trimmed by 0 bases and 7 bases, with 12 bases remaining between them. Written as DNA, the CDR3 is TGCAGTGCTAGAGATCGGGCCAGAATTGAAGCTTTCTTT. Protein: CSARDRARIEAFF.

This clonotype was detected a few times. CDR3 sequence: CASSEKRVAVQETQYF. The CDR3 coding sequence is TGTGCCAGCAGCGAGAAGAGAGTAGCTGTCCAAGAGACCCAGTACTTC. The V call is TRBV7-9, the J call TRBJ2-5, with D hard to call. Trimming took off 5 bases at V and 1 base at J, with 17 bases between the two ends. The germline gives CDR1 SEHNR, CDR2 FQNEAQ (reference sequence). The CDR3 consists of 16 residues.

This clonotype was recorded many times. CDR3 sequence (DNA): TGTGCCAGCAGCAGTTCTAGACAGGGGCCTTTGGACGGCTACACCTTC. It translates to CASSSSRQGPLDGYTF. The rearrangement joins TRBV11-2 to TRBJ1-2, with TRBD1 matching over 8 bases. V shed 5 bases and J 8 bases; nucleotides not matched to a gene: 16. CDR1 and CDR2 from the germline V gene are SGHAT and FQNNGV. The CDR3 consists of 16 residues.

This clonotype was observed many times. CDR3 sequence: CASSFPLQGAYAEAFF. CDR3 coding DNA: TGTGCCAGCAGTTTCCCGCTACAGGGGGCCTACGCTGAAGCTTTCTTT. The V and J genes are TRBV12-3 or TRBV12-4 and TRBJ1-1; 9 bases align to TRBD1. CDR3 length equals 16 residues. V gave up 3 bases and J gave up 6 bases; unmatched junction bases: 11.

With regard to this clonotype: It may be a read error: a sequence one base away is much more abundant. This sequence joins TRBV3-1 and TRBJ2-7; D perhaps matches TRBD2 (5 bases). The CDR3 is 13 amino acids. The germline gives CDR1 LGHDT, CDR2 YNNKEL (reference sequence). V lost 0 bases and J lost 6, with 9 bases in between. CDR3 bases: TGTGCCAGCAGCCAAGATAGAGGGTTCGAGCAGTACGTC. This encodes CASSQDRGFEQYV.

Many counts were recorded for this clonotype. V gene TRBV28 combines with J gene TRBJ2-5; D is ambiguous. V lost 6 bases, J lost 5 bases, and 10 bases lay in between. This CDR3 has 12 amino acids. CDR1 is MDHEN and CDR2 is SYDVKM in the germline V gene. Written as DNA, the CDR3 is TGTGCCAGCAGCGGGCCCCCGGAGACCCAGTACTTC. Residues: CASSGPPETQYF.

The chain carries TRBV14 and TRBJ1-1; no clear D gene. CDR3 length equals 13 residues. Germline lookup yields CDR1 SGHDN and CDR2 FVKESK. V was trimmed by 4 bases and J by 6 bases, leaving 12 bases between them. Here the CDR3 DNA reads TGTGCCAGCAGCCTCCGGACGCAGGCTGAAGCTTTCTTT. Amino acids: CASSLRTQAEAFF.

The chain couples TRBV9 to TRBJ1-2; D is uncertain. Trimming removed 2 bases at V and 9 bases at J, with 17 bases between. Germline values: CDR1 SGDLS, CDR2 YYNGEE. The CDR3 loop spans 14 amino acids. The CDR3 here is CASSVQPGGHSYTF. The CDR3 nucleotides read TGTGCCAGCAGCGTTCAACCGGGAGGTCACAGCTACACCTTC. Drawing the rest from reference TRBV9 and TRBJ1-2, the complete variable domain is DSGVTQTPKHLITATGQRVTLRCSPRSGDLSVYWYQQSLDQGLQFLIQYYNGEERAKGNILERFSAQQFPDLHSELNLSSLELGDSALYFCASSVQPGGHSYTFGSGTRLTVV.